Sequencing of this T cell receptor beta chain was carried out in a study of T cells in Graves' hyperthyroidism and ophthalmopathy (dated by TCRdb to between 2018 and 2020). Looking at the study overall: Peripheral blood samples were taken at initial diagnosis, before any treatment was given. To identify distinguishing TCR V-J signatures, a discovery cohort of about 100 patients was used, comprising some 45 with Graves' ophthalmopathy and 57 with stable Graves' hyperthyroidism. TCR Vbeta CDR3 sequencing of some 140 peripheral blood samples (under 45 ophthalmopathy, approximately 80 hyperthyroidism and some 17 progressor patients) is reported in the paper. For training and testing, the approximately 92 patients in the discovery cohort were randomly divided in a 7:3 ratio. The study also compared thyroid tissue and blood T-cell repertoires from five or six Graves' hyperthyroidism patients. Prospective prediction of ophthalmopathy was tested in an independent validation cohort consisting of roughly 20 hyperthyroidism patients and more than 15 patients who later progressed to ophthalmopathy. Once sampling was done, hyperthyroidism patients were given methimazole at a starting dose of 30 mg daily, whereas ophthalmopathy patients were given high-dose intravenous methylprednisolone. General findings and caveats noted by the study authors: A model built on a 13 V-J signature distinguished ophthalmopathy from stable hyperthyroidism, reaching about 88% sensitivity and approximately 83% specificity in cross-validation and 80%/75% in testing. Sample size was not statistically predetermined, and blinding of investigators to group allocation was not performed. During validation, the model predicted progression to ophthalmopathy a median of approximately 6 months ahead of onset, with just under 71% sensitivity and 72.22% specificity. Most expanded thyroid clonotypes (frequency above 0.001) were also detected in blood, a finding suggesting that blood repertoires may reflect thyroid immune responses.

TCR beta CDR3 regions were amplified from RNA transcripts. A first-round RT-PCR of the TCR CDR3 used the HTBI primer set with the Qiagen OneStep RT-PCR kit. The libraries were constructed in a second round of multiplex PCR and then size-selected and purified. Paired-end sequencing of the libraries was performed with 100 bp reads on an Illumina HiSeq2000. Regarding the original processing steps: SOAPnuke was used to process the raw data, throwing out any read that contained adapters or uncalled bases, had a mean Phred below 15, or lacked an exact constant-primer or identifier match. High-quality paired reads were merged using COPE v1.2.5, and each unique nucleotide sequence was defined as a clonotype. MiTCR v1.1 was used to align the clonotypes against IMGT TRBV, TRBD and TRBJ reference segments. The analysis included only V-J combinations with a frequency above 0.0001, which together covered 99.2% of the repertoires. The TCS score was defined as the ratio of F50 (clonal expansion) to E x V (chaos), calculated using BLOSUM62-based TCRdist between CDR3 peptides within each V-J. Welch's t-statistics and random forest reduced fewer than 550 V-J features to 13, which were used in a naive Bayes classifier (R e1071). The public sequencing data were trimmed at Q25 with fastp and processed into clonotypes with MiXCR by TCRdb, which kept only in-frame beta chains. Entries are consolidated by CDR3 protein sequence, retaining the most common genes and DNA. The V and J calls shown here were made by TCRdb, not taken from the authors' results. This sample lists 300,000 to 350,000 distinct CDR3 sequences; over 15% were detected once. Less than 20% of the sample lies in the top ten.

In the ophthalmopathy patients, disease was moderately to severely active, with a Clinical Activity Score of 3 or more, a NOSPECS grade of 4 or more, and a duration of less than 3 months. Exclusion was applied to patients with uncontrolled infections, other autoimmune diseases, pregnancy or lactation. Diagnoses were established on the basis of clinical symptoms, serum thyroxine and TRAb, thyroid ultrasound, and orbital computed tomography. PBMCs were isolated from roughly 10 ml of fresh peripheral blood by Ficoll-Paque density gradient centrifugation. Trizol reagent was used to extract total RNA, and RNA quality was then checked on an Agilent 2100 Bioanalyzer. Concerning this clonotype itself: It lacks a known antigen. Within one base of it there is no much larger clone, and no base qualities were kept.

The sequence was obtained from a woman aged 40 to 49 with Graves' ophthalmopathy. Sequencing input: blood.

The nucleotide sequence reads as follows: TGTGCCAGCAGCTTTGACGGACAGACCCAAGAGACCCAGTACTTC. Its protein product is CASSFDGQTQETQYF. The chain is assembled from TRBV11-2 and TRBJ2-5; the D gene is perhaps TRBD1, on 6 matching bases. V sheds 3 bases and J sheds 1 base, leaving 12 bases between their ends. In the germline V gene, CDR1 corresponds to SGHAT and CDR2 to FQNNGV. The CDR3 spans 15 residues, from the cysteine through the phenylalanine. The only DNA kept is the CDR3, 45 bases in frame from the first base.